This T cell receptor (beta chain) was obtained from a study of blood T cell repertoires in COVID-19. The method was immunoSEQ multiplex PCR; TCRdb's version includes in-frame clones alone and lacks a portion of them. The sample lists 150,000 to 200,000 clones, approximately 84% occurring once. There are 14 residues in the CDR3. The V and J ends lost 4 bases and 6 bases, in that order; junction bases with no gene match: 7. The germline V gene has CDR1 SGHTS and CDR2 YDEGEE. The chain carries TRBV5-8 and TRBJ2-7; 10 bases match TRBD1. This receptor was obtained from a human donor with acute or convalescent COVID-19. The donor label of this sample is uncertain. The sequenced sample consisted of peripheral blood. The CDR3 DNA sequence: TGTGCCAGCAGCAGGGGACAGGGGTTCGGCGAGCAGTACTTC. Residues: CASSRGQGFGEQYF.